The rows below give T cell receptor beta chains drawn from one sample of a study of T cell repertoires in cytomegalovirus infection. TCRdb reprocessed the reads via MiXCR and lists one record per CDR3 protein. The top ten clones hold around an eighth of a sample with roughly 920,000 distinct CDR3 sequences, roughly 30% of them seen once. Antigens for these TCRs are unknown. The source material was cultured CD8+ T cells from PBMCs, sampled from culture after CMV antigen stimulation. The receptors here all came from a human donor in good health (CMV status not recorded). Some clones in this sample may be carry-over from other donors' samples. Each CDR3 is given with its conserved first and last residue. The D gene is left open where the match is weak. Not all rows give a size; the values are once, few, many and, for expanded clones, a class.

cdr3_nt	cdr3_aa	v_call	j_call	d_call	clone_size
TGCGCCAGCAGCCAAGGGAAAAATGAAAAACTGTTTTTT	CASSQGKNEKLFF	TRBV4-1	TRBJ1-4	.	.
TGTGCCAGTAGTCACGCCGGGGATGCCTTCTCCTACGAGCAGTACTTC	CASSHAGDAFSYEQYF	TRBV19	TRBJ2-7	.	.
TGCGCCAGCAGCTTGCGGGGGGACATGAACACTGAAGCTTTCTTT	CASSLRGDMNTEAFF	TRBV5-1	TRBJ1-1	.	few
TGTGCCAGCAGTCCATTACAGGGGGCTGGTGAGACCCAGTACTTC	CASSPLQGAGETQYF	TRBV27	TRBJ2-5	TRBD1	few
TGTGCTAGTGGTATCTCAGGGAGGAGCAATCAGCCCCAGCATTTT	CASGISGRSNQPQHF	TRBV12-5	TRBJ1-5	.	many
TGTGCCAGCAGCCAAGGGCTTATCAATGAAAAACTGTTTTTT	CASSQGLINEKLFF	TRBV7-9	TRBJ1-4	.	.
TGCGCCAGCAGCCAAGCCCAATCTGGGGAGACTGAAGCTTTCTTT	CASSQAQSGETEAFF	TRBV4-1	TRBJ1-1	.	few
TGCAGCATTCATGGGGCTGAAGCTTTCTTT	CSIHGAEAFF	TRBV29-1	TRBJ1-1	.	.
TGTGCCAGCATTACAGGGCTCTATGGCTACACCTTC	CASITGLYGYTF	TRBV2	TRBJ1-2	.	.
TGTGCCAGCAGCGCGACAGGAGGAGGGAATGAGCAGTTCTTC	CASSATGGGNEQFF	TRBV7-6	TRBJ2-1	.	few
TGTGCCAGCAGCTTGTGGGGGGCGGGGGGGCCAAATACGCAGTATTTT	CASSLWGAGGPNTQYF	TRBV5-8	TRBJ2-3	TRBD2	.
TGTGCCAGCAGCTTAAACGGCAGATATAGCAATCAGCCCCAGCATTTT	CASSLNGRYSNQPQHF	TRBV7-2	TRBJ1-5	.	.
TGTGCCAGCAGCTTTGACACGGGGGCTTCCGAGCAGTACTTC	CASSFDTGASEQYF	TRBV7-2	TRBJ2-7	.	many
TGTGCCAGCAGCGGGACCTCGACGGTGGGGTTCACCTACAATGAGCAGTTCTTC	CASSGTSTVGFTYNEQFF	TRBV9	TRBJ2-1	.	.